Listed below are T cell receptor beta chains from one sample, sequenced in a study of cytomegalovirus exposure and HLA in healthy donors. TCRdb's table, derived via immunoSEQ multiplex PCR, lists solely in-frame clones and lacks some. The table shows approximately 190,000 clones, with 80% to 90% occurring only once. The specimen was PBMCs. The receptors derive from a woman in her twenties or thirties in good health and CMV-seropositive. The CDR3 runs from the conserved cysteine through the conserved F or W. Fields, in order: V gene, clone size, J gene, D gene, CDR3 DNA, CDR3 protein. A D gene is named only where the DNA matches it firmly. The size field is filled for only some rows; it gives once, few, many or a size class.

v_gene: TRBV6-1; abundance: NA; j_gene: TRBJ2-2; d_gene: NA; CDR3nt: TGTGCCAGCAGTGGACACTTCAAGAACACCGGGGAGCTGTTTTTT; CDR3aa: CASSGHFKNTGELFF
v_gene: TRBV6-6; abundance: few; j_gene: TRBJ1-2; d_gene: NA; CDR3nt: TGTGCCAGCAACGAGGGGGTCTATGGCTACACCTTC; CDR3aa: CASNEGVYGYTF
v_gene: TRBV4-1; abundance: NA; j_gene: TRBJ2-7; d_gene: TRBD2; CDR3nt: TGCGCCAGCAGCCAAGACAGGACTAGATACCACGAGCAGTACTTC; CDR3aa: CASSQDRTRYHEQYF
v_gene: TRBV4-1; abundance: NA; j_gene: TRBJ1-2; d_gene: NA; CDR3nt: TGCGCCAGCAGCCTACAGGAGGGCTATGGCTACACCTTC; CDR3aa: CASSLQEGYGYTF
v_gene: TRBV9; abundance: NA; j_gene: TRBJ1-2; d_gene: NA; CDR3nt: TGTGCCAGCAGCGCGGAAGGGGGAAATCGGAACAATAACTATGGCTACACCTTC; CDR3aa: CASSAEGGNRNNNYGYTF
v_gene: TRBV10-2; abundance: NA; j_gene: TRBJ1-2; d_gene: NA; CDR3nt: TGCGCCAGCAGTGAGTCCCGACAGGAGTATGGCTACACCTTC; CDR3aa: CASSESRQEYGYTF
v_gene: TRBV6-1; abundance: few; j_gene: TRBJ1-1; d_gene: NA; CDR3nt: TGTGCCAGCAGTGAAGGGAGCTTTGAAGCTTTCTTT; CDR3aa: CASSEGSFEAFF
v_gene: TRBV6-5; abundance: NA; j_gene: TRBJ1-1; d_gene: TRBD1; CDR3nt: TGTGCCAGCAGTAGGGGACAGGGGGCGAGTGAAGCTTTCTTT; CDR3aa: CASSRGQGASEAFF
v_gene: TRBV5-1; abundance: NA; j_gene: TRBJ2-2; d_gene: NA; CDR3nt: TGCGCCAGCAAACAGGAGAACACCGGGGAGCTGTTTTTT; CDR3aa: CASKQENTGELFF
v_gene: TRBV9; abundance: NA; j_gene: TRBJ1-4; d_gene: TRBD1; CDR3nt: TGTGCCAGCAGCCTAGGACAGGGGGCTTCTAATGAAAAACTGTTTTTT; CDR3aa: CASSLGQGASNEKLFF